The present entry profiles one T cell receptor (beta chain) with its context. The antigen remains unidentified. These data originate in a study of shared clonotypes between healthy human individuals. Assay used: immunoSEQ multiplex PCR; TCRdb lists only in-frame clones, some missing. The sample lists millions of clones; 85% to 95% were seen once. Every donor, a Caucasian adult, lived in Nashville, Tennessee. Per the germline V gene, CDR1 is MGHRA and CDR2 is YSYEKL. The J segment lost 6 bases and the V segment lost 4 bases, leaving 11 bases of the junction unmatched. The CDR3 length is 17 residues. Study-wide findings and caveats: Naive subsets usually exceeded memory subsets in estimated richness.

The sequenced sample consisted of naive CD4+ T cells sorted from blood. Subset noted: CD45RA+ positively selected. The rearrangement joins TRBV4-1 to TRBJ2-3; 12 nucleotides match TRBD2. This TCR derives from a man aged 18 to 29 in good health. CDR3 residues: CASSPNPSGRAGDTQYF. The CDR3, as DNA: TGCGCCAGCAGCCCGAATCCTAGCGGGAGGGCCGGTGATACGCAGTATTTT.